The 17 T cell receptor beta chains below all came from one sample that was sequenced in a study of cytomegalovirus exposure and HLA in healthy donors. With 60 Vbeta and 13 Jbeta primers, the PCR was carried out. Repertoires were generated with immunoSEQ multiplex PCR, while TCRdb's copy carries only in-frame clones and drops some. The sample carries about 160,000 clones, more than 75% recorded once. The source material was PBMCs. These receptors were taken from a man younger than 35 in good health and CMV-seropositive.

Turning to this clone: The sample has other DNA sequences that encode this CDR3 too. J is TRBJ2-7 and V is TRBV5-6; no reliable D call. The CDR3 spans 12 residues. Germline CDR1 reads SGHDT; CDR2 reads YYEEEE. V lost 0 bases and J 1 base, leaving 2 bases between the germline ends. The CDR3 here is CASSLASYEQYF. In nucleotides, the CDR3 is TGTGCCAGCAGCTTGGCTTCCTACGAGCAGTACTTC.

The V call is TRBV6-5, the J call TRBJ1-1, with a tentative D call TRBD1 (6 bases). V lost 7 bases and J 4 bases, leaving 16 bases between the germline ends. CDR3 size: 14 residues. Germline V gene sequence: CDR1 MNHEY, CDR2 SVGAGI. As DNA, the CDR3 is TGTGCCAGCACAAATTACAGGGAGGGCACTGAAGCTTTCTTT. Amino acid sequence: CASTNYREGTEAFF.

This clone was detected only a few times. As DNA, the CDR3 is TGTGCCAGCAGCGAAATCCAGGGACTAGCGGGGGGGAGTGGGACCGGGGAGCTGTTTTTT. This codes for CASSEIQGLAGGSGTGELFF. The chain joins TRBV4-2 to TRBJ2-2, with 16 bases aligning to TRBD2. There are 20 residues in the CDR3. Germline V gives CDR1 LGHNA, CDR2 YNFKEQ. Trimming took 5 bases from V and 5 from J; bases not matched to a gene: 14.

This clone has more than one count but fewer than ten. This sequence joins TRBV7-9 and TRBJ1-2; 7 bases map to TRBD1. J gave up 0 bases and V 4 bases, and 2 bases lay outside the gene matches. The CDR3 covers 14 residues. Germline CDR1 and CDR2: SEHNR and FQNEAQ (reference sequence). CDR3 sequence (DNA): TGTGCCAGCAGCTCGGGACAGCCTAACTATGGCTACACCTTC. This gives the protein CASSSGQPNYGYTF.

The chain uses TRBV18 and TRBJ2-7, with 9 nucleotides matching TRBD1. V was pared by 8 bases and J by 5 bases, with 7 bases of the junction left unmatched. The germline V gene encodes CDR1 KGHSH and CDR2 LQKENI. The CDR3 covers 13 residues. In nucleotides, the CDR3 is TGTGCCAGCCCGGGAACAGGGGGCAACGAGCAGTACTTC. Translated, it gives CASPGTGGNEQYF.

V is TRBV5-6 and J is TRBJ1-3; possibly TRBD1 for D (5 bases). Germline assignment: CDR1 SGHDT and CDR2 YYEEEE. V gave up 0 bases and J gave up 2 bases, with 9 bases separating them. The CDR3 consists of 15 residues. CDR3 nucleotides: TGTGCCAGCAGCTTGGGGACACTTACTGGAAACACCATATATTTT. It is translated as CASSLGTLTGNTIYF.

V is TRBV29-1 and J is TRBJ2-3; maybe TRBD2 (5 bases). Germline CDR1 reads SQVTM; CDR2 reads ANQGSEA. Trimming left V 3 bases short and J 6 bases short, with 13 bases between. This CDR3 is built from 13 residues. This chain's CDR3 is CSVDLAPEDTQYF. CDR3 bases: TGCAGCGTTGACCTAGCCCCCGAGGATACGCAGTATTTT.

The chain is built from TRBV29-1 and TRBJ1-5, with no clear D. CDR3 length: 14 amino acids. Germline-derived CDR1 and CDR2 are SQVTM and ANQGSEA. V was shortened by 4 bases and J by 2 bases, with 12 bases between the two germline ends. This CDR3 reads CSVGSGNGNQPQHF. The CDR3 region has the DNA TGCAGCGTTGGGAGCGGGAACGGCAATCAGCCCCAGCATTTT.

This CDR3 reads CASSRPGQTYEQYF. CDR3 in DNA: TGCGCCAGCAGCCGCCCGGGACAGACCTACGAGCAGTACTTC. The rearrangement uses TRBV4-1 and TRBJ2-7, with TRBD1 identical over 7 bases. The trim removed 4 bases at V and 2 bases at J, leaving 5 bases unmatched. This CDR3 has 14 residues. Germline V gene lookup returns CDR1 MGHRA and CDR2 YSYEKL.

The CDR3 here is CASSLGGAGTDTQYF. For the CDR3, the DNA is TGCGCCAGCAGCCTCGGCGGTGCGGGGACAGATACGCAGTATTTT. This sequence joins TRBV5-1 and TRBJ2-3; D might be TRBD2 (6 bases). CDR1 is SGHRS and CDR2 is YFSETQ in the germline V gene. V was shortened by 4 bases and J by 3 bases, with 15 bases between the two germline ends. This CDR3 comprises 15 residues.

The genes are TRBV19 and TRBJ1-1; TRBD1 matches 9 bases. Germline V gene sequence: CDR1 LNHDA, CDR2 SQIVND (reference sequence). J was trimmed by 10 bases and V by 4 bases; bases with no gene match: 10. The CDR3 has 14 amino acids. The DNA of the CDR3 is TGTGCCAGTAGTAGGGGACAGGGTCCATCGGGAGCTTTCTTT. Translation gives CASSRGQGPSGAFF.

V usage is TRBV2 and J usage is TRBJ1-3; maybe TRBD1 (6 bases). The CDR3 has 15 amino acids. Germline V gives CDR1 SNHLY, CDR2 FYNNEI. V was trimmed by 2 bases and J by 0 bases, leaving 8 bases between them. CDR3 coding DNA: TGTGCCAGCAGTGAAACAGGGTTCTCTGGAAACACCATATATTTT. Amino acids: CASSETGFSGNTIYF.

The chain has TRBV4-1 and TRBJ2-1, with 7 bases identical to TRBD2. Per germline, CDR1 MGHRA and CDR2 YSYEKL. The CDR3 is 18 amino acids. Trimming at V came to 1 base and at J to 0 bases, leaving 9 bases not matched to a gene. CDR3 in amino acids: CASSQVGVGGSSYNEQFF. CDR3 DNA: TGCGCCAGCAGCCAAGTCGGTGTGGGAGGGAGCTCCTACAATGAGCAGTTCTTC.

This clone came up once. The V call is TRBV19, the J call TRBJ1-1; D gene unclear. Germline V gene data show CDR1 as LNHDA and CDR2 as SQIVND (reference sequence). Trimming pared 1 base from V and 5 bases from J, leaving 8 bases between. The CDR3 runs to 13 residues. CDR3 in amino acids: CASSIVGGTEAFF. CDR3 in DNA: TGTGCCAGTAGTATAGTCGGAGGTACTGAAGCTTTCTTT. The full variable domain, completed using reference TRBV19 and TRBJ1-1, is DGGITQSPKYLFRKEGQNVTLSCEQNLNHDAMYWYRQDPGQGLRLIYYSQIVNDFQKGDIAEGYSVSREKKESFPLTVTSAQKNPTAFYLCASSIVGGTEAFFGQGTRLTVV.

The CDR3 bases are TGTGCCAGCAGCACCGATCCGGGTCTAAATAATTCACCCCTCCACTTT. Protein product: CASSTDPGLNNSPLHF. The chain is built from TRBV5-4 and TRBJ1-6, with unresolved D. This CDR3 spans 16 amino acids. In germline, CDR1 is SGHNT, CDR2 YYREEE (reference sequence). V lost 4 bases and J lost 5, with 16 bases in between. The full variable domain, completed using reference TRBV5-4 and TRBJ1-6, is ETGVTQSPTHLIKTRGQQVTLRCSSQSGHNTVSWYQQALGQGPQFIFQYYREEENGRGNFPPRFSGLQFPNYSSELNVNALELDDSALYLCASSTDPGLNNSPLHFGNGTRLTVT.

The rearrangement uses TRBV5-4 and TRBJ1-1; 11 bases fit TRBD1. With 4 bases clipped from V and 3 bases from J, the junction kept 14 bases outside the gene matches. The CDR3 loop spans 18 amino acids. Looked up from germline, CDR1 is SGHNT and CDR2 is YYREEE (reference sequence). The CDR3 spells CASSPGPGQGGADTEAFF. CDR3 coding DNA: TGTGCCAGCAGCCCGGGACCGGGACAGGGGGGTGCTGACACTGAAGCTTTCTTT.

V usage is TRBV4-3 and J usage is TRBJ2-2; D perhaps matches TRBD2 (5 bases). Trimming took 3 bases from V and 0 from J, leaving 8 bases between them. This CDR3 comprises 15 residues. CDR1 LGHNA and CDR2 YSLEER come from the germline V gene. As DNA, the CDR3 is TGCGCCAGCAGCCAGGCGGGCCCGAACACCGGGGAGCTGTTTTTT. Translating gives CASSQAGPNTGELFF.